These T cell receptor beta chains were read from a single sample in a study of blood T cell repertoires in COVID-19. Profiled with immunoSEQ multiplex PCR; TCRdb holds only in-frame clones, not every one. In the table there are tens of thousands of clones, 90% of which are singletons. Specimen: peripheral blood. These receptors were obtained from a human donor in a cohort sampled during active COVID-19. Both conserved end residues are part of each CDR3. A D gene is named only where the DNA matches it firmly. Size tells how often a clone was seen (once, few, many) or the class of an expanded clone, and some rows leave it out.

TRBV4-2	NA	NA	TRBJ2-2	CASSRTLNTGELFF	TGTGCCAGCAGCAGGACTTTGAACACCGGGGAGCTGTTTTTT
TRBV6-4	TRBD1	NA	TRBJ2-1	CASSDKDRDEQFF	TGTGCCAGCAGTGATAAGGACAGGGATGAGCAGTTCTTC
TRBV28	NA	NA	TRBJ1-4	CAGSLPGATNEKLFF	TGTGCCGGCAGCCTCCCGGGGGCAACTAATGAAAAACTGTTTTTT
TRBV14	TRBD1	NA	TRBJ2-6	CASSLKLTGQGALGANVLTF	TGTGCCAGCAGCCTTAAGCTAACGGGACAGGGGGCGCTTGGGGCCAACGTCCTGACTTTC
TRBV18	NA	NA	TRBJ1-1	CASSPATGMNTEAFF	TGTGCCAGCTCACCCGCCACAGGGATGAACACTGAAGCTTTCTTT
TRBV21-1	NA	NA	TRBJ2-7	CASRIPSGQGRPYEQYF	TGTGCCAGCAGGATTCCCTCAGGGCAGGGAAGGCCCTACGAGCAGTACTTC
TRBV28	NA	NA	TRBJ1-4	CASSLLGEKLFF	TGTGCCAGCAGTTTGCTCGGTGAAAAACTGTTTTTT
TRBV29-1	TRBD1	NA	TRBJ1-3	CSVVDRDRELGNTIYF	TGCAGCGTTGTCGACCGGGACAGGGAGCTTGGAAACACCATATATTTT
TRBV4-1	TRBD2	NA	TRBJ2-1	CASSHAPGTSGRYEQFF	TGCGCCAGCAGCCATGCCCCCGGGACTAGCGGGAGGTATGAGCAGTTCTTC
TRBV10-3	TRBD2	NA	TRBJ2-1	CAISGVPATSGAATYNEQFF	TGTGCCATCAGTGGGGTGCCGGCGACTAGCGGGGCTGCGACCTACAATGAGCAGTTCTTC
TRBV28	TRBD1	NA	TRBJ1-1	CASSSPATGMNTEAFF	TGTGCCAGCAGTTCTCCTGCGACAGGGATGAACACTGAAGCTTTCTTT
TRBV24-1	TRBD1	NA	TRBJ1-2	CATAPRGQGYPGGYTF	TGTGCCACCGCCCCTCGGGGACAGGGCTACCCAGGTGGCTACACCTTC
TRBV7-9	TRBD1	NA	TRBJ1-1	CASSLSGGGTEAFF	TGTGCCAGCAGCTTATCAGGGGGCGGCACTGAAGCTTTCTTT
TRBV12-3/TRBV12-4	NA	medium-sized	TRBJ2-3	CASSYITDTQYF	TGTGCCAGCAGTTACATAACAGATACGCAGTATTTT
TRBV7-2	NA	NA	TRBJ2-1	CASSLQRARSSYNEQFF	TGTGCCAGCAGCTTACAGCGCGCAAGGAGCTCCTACAATGAGCAGTTCTTC
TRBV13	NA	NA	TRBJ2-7	CASRKQGTSYEQYF	TGTGCCAGCAGAAAACAGGGCACCTCCTACGAGCAGTACTTC
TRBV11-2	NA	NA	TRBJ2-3	CASSLARDTQYF	TGTGCCAGCAGCTTAGCCCGGGATACGCAGTATTTT
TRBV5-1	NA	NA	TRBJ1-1	CASSSDRPSQPAFF	TGCGCCAGCAGCAGCGACAGGCCCTCCCAGCCAGCTTTCTTT
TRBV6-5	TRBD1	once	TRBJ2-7	CASSHSGTGVPYEQYF	TGTGCCAGCAGTCACTCGGGGACAGGGGTACCCTACGAGCAGTACTTC
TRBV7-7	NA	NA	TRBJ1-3	CASSSQAGAGNTIYF	TGTGCCAGCAGCTCACAGGCAGGGGCCGGAAACACCATATATTTT
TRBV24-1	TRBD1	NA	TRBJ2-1	CATSSGTGYYSYNEQFF	TGTGCCACCAGTTCGGGGACAGGGTACTACTCCTACAATGAGCAGTTCTTC
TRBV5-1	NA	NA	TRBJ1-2	CASSLDLGGYGYTF	TGCGCCAGCAGCTTGGATTTGGGGGGTTATGGCTACACCTTC
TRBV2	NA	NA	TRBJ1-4	CASKLGGSSEKLFF	TGTGCCAGCAAACTGGGAGGGAGCTCCGAAAAACTGTTTTTT
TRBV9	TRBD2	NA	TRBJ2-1	CASSGGGFNNEQFF	TGTGCCAGCAGCGGCGGGGGGTTTAACAATGAGCAGTTCTTC
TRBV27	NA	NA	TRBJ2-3	CASSLGRRGSTDTQYF	TGTGCCAGCAGTTTAGGTCGGAGGGGAAGCACAGATACGCAGTATTTT
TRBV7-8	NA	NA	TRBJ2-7	CASSLAGDHEQYF	TGTGCCAGCAGCTTAGCGGGAGATCACGAGCAGTACTTC
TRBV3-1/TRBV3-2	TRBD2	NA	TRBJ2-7	CASSQGLTMREATFYEQYF	TGTGCCAGCAGCCAGGGACTGACGATGCGGGAGGCGACCTTCTACGAGCAGTACTTC
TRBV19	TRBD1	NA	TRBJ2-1	CASSTDRGYYNEQFF	TGTGCCAGTAGCACGGACAGGGGATATTACAATGAGCAGTTCTTC
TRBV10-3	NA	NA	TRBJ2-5	CAISLVKGGETQYF	TGTGCCATCAGTTTAGTCAAAGGGGGAGAGACCCAGTACTTC
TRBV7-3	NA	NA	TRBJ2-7	CASSSPSSYEQYF	TGTGCCAGCAGCTCTCCTAGCTCCTACGAGCAGTACTTC
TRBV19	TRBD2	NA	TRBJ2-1	CASSILAGFVNEQFF	TGTGCCAGTAGTATACTAGCGGGATTTGTCAATGAGCAGTTCTTC
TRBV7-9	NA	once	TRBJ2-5	CASSPLVEETQYF	TGTGCCAGCAGCCCCCTAGTGGAAGAGACCCAGTACTTC
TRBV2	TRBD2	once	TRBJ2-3	CASSDRLAGGDTQYF	TGTGCCAGCAGTGACCGTCTAGCGGGAGGAGATACGCAGTATTTT
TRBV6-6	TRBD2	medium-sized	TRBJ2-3	CASSYSREGGTDTQYF	TGTGCCAGCAGTTACTCGCGGGAGGGGGGCACAGATACGCAGTATTTT
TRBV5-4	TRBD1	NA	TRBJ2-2	CASSGSTGGNTGELFF	TGTGCCAGCAGCGGGTCGACAGGGGGGAACACCGGGGAGCTGTTTTTT
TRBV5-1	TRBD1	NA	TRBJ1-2	CASGLQGANYGYTF	TGCGCCAGCGGGTTACAGGGGGCTAACTATGGCTACACCTTC
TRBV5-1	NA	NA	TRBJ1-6	CASSLVGSVELNSPLHF	TGCGCCAGCAGCTTGGTTGGATCGGTGGAGTTAAATTCACCCCTCCACTTT
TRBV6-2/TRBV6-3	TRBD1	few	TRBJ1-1	CASSWGQGKSTEAFF	TGTGCCAGCAGTTGGGGACAGGGGAAGAGCACTGAAGCTTTCTTT
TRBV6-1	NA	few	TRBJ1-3	CASSGGQLYSGNTIYF	TGTGCCAGCAGTGGCGGGCAGCTATACTCTGGAAACACCATATATTTT
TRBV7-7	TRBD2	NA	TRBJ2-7	CASSLGGTSGPYEQYF	TGTGCCAGCAGCTTAGGGGGGACTAGCGGGCCCTACGAGCAGTACTTC
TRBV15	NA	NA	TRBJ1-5	CATSRDQWPQHF	TGTGCCACCAGCAGAGACCAATGGCCCCAGCATTTT
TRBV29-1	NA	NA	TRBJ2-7	CSVVRGGPSYEQYF	TGCAGCGTTGTAAGGGGGGGACCCTCCTACGAGCAGTACTTC
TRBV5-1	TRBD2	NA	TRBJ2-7	CASSLTSGLHYEQYF	TGCGCCAGCAGCTTGACTAGCGGGCTACACTACGAGCAGTACTTC
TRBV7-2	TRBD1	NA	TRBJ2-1	CASSLEATGASNEQFF	TGTGCCAGCAGCTTAGAAGCGACAGGGGCTTCCAATGAGCAGTTCTTC
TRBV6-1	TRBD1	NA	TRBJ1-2	CASSETGVYGYTF	TGTGCCAGCAGTGAGACAGGGGTCTATGGCTACACCTTC